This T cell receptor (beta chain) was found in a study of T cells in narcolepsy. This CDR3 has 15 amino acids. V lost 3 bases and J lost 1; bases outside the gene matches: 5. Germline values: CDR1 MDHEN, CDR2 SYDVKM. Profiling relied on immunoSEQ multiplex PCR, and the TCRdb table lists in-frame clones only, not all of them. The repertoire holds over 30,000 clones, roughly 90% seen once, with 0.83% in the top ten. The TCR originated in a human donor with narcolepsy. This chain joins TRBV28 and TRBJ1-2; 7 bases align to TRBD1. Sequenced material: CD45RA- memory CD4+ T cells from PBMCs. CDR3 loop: CASSFQGGDNYGYTF. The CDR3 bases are TGTGCCAGCAGTTTTCAGGGGGGGGATAACTATGGCTACACCTTC.